Following are 8 T cell receptor beta chains from one sample sequenced in a study of shared clonotypes between healthy human individuals. This table comes from immunoSEQ multiplex PCR, and its TCRdb copy is limited to in-frame clones, with some not included. Of 950,000 to 1,300,000 clones in the sample, 60% to 80% are singletons; the top ten hold approximately 1.5%. The specimen was memory CD4+ T cells sorted from blood. Documented subset: CD45RA-negative fraction. Receptor source: a man younger than 35 in good health.

The V call is TRBV7-9, the J call TRBJ2-7, with 9 positions matching TRBD2. The CDR3 is made up of 15 amino acids. Trimming removed 2 bases from V and 5 bases from J; junction bases left unmatched: 7. Per the germline V gene, CDR1 is SEHNR and CDR2 is FQNEAQ (reference sequence). CDR3 coding DNA: TGTGCCAGCAGCTTACAGCGGGGGGCCAGGGACGAGCAGTACTTC. Protein sequence: CASSLQRGARDEQYF.

Concerning this clone: The junction does not match germline at one end; this may be a read error. The chain is built from TRBV4-1 and TRBJ2-7; perhaps TRBD1 as D (5 bases). The CDR3 is made up of 15 amino acids. Germline V lookup: CDR1 MGHRA, CDR2 YSYEKL. CDR3 protein: CASSQGQGMPYEQYF. DNA of the CDR3: TGCGCCAGCAGCCAAGGCCAGGGAATGCCCTATGAGCAGTACTTC.

V gene TRBV6-1 combines with J gene TRBJ2-7; 8 nucleotides line up with TRBD2. J gave up 6 bases and V 7 bases, and 8 bases lay outside the gene matches. CDR1 and CDR2 from the germline V gene are MNHNS and SASEGT. The CDR3 has 13 amino acids. The CDR3 DNA reads as TGTGCCAGCAAACAAGCGGGAGCGGTCGAGCAGTACTTC. It codes for CASKQAGAVEQYF.

This chain uses TRBV5-4 with TRBJ1-6; 7 nucleotides match TRBD1. Germline CDR1 SGHNT, CDR2 YYREEE (reference sequence). CDR3 length: 14 residues. Trimming cost V 5 bases and J 7 bases; bases outside gene matches: 6. CDR3: CASSLDRDNSPLHF. The CDR3 DNA reads as TGTGCCAGCAGTCTCGACAGGGACAATTCACCCCTCCACTTT.

J is TRBJ2-1 and V is TRBV19; no firm D call. The length of the CDR3 is 15 residues. Trimming left V 2 bases short and J 9 bases short, with 17 bases between. Germline V gene sequence: CDR1 LNHDA, CDR2 SQIVND (reference sequence). CDR3 in DNA: TGTGCCAGTAGTATAACCTATTTGGGCAACGGTGAGCAGTTCTTC. It specifies CASSITYLGNGEQFF.

J is TRBJ2-1 and V is TRBV11-3, with 7 bases identical to TRBD2. The CDR3 is 15 residues long. After removal of 3 bases from V and 5 bases from J, the junction contained 7 bases not matched to a gene. CDR1 and CDR2 from the germline V gene are SGHNT and YENEEA. In DNA form, the CDR3 reads TGTGCCAGCAGCTTGACCGGCGGGAGAAACAATGAGCAGTTCTTC. Translated, it gives CASSLTGGRNNEQFF.

CDR3 amino acids: CASQGSRGFSNQPQHF. In DNA, the CDR3 is TGTGCCAGTCAGGGGTCCCGGGGCTTTAGCAATCAGCCCCAGCATTTT. The genes are TRBV19 and TRBJ1-5; D possibly corresponds to TRBD1 (6 bases). The CDR3 has 16 residues. V dropped 8 bases and J dropped 0 bases, with 17 bases sitting between them. CDR1 is LNHDA and CDR2 is SQIVND in the germline V gene (reference sequence).

This clone has more than one count but fewer than ten. As DNA, the CDR3 is TGTGCCAGCAGCTTAGATAACAGACACACCGGGGAGCTGTTTTTT. Its translation: CASSLDNRHTGELFF. The chain has TRBV7-8 and TRBJ2-2; D unclear. V lost 1 base and J 3 bases, leaving 9 bases between the germline ends. Germline CDR1 reads SGHVS; CDR2 reads FQNEAQ. The CDR3 loop spans 15 amino acids.